The entry that follows covers one T cell receptor beta chain sequence. Trimming took 3 bases from V and 1 from J, leaving 12 bases between them. Per the germline V gene, CDR1 is KGHSH and CDR2 is LQKENI. The CDR3 sequence is 15 residues long. These data are taken from a study of blood T cell repertoires in COVID-19. The overall study: COVID-19 samples, acute and convalescent, were from the United States, Italy and Spain. Sample material is recorded as cDNA or gDNA derived from T cells, B-cell-depleted T cells, or PBMCs.

During active infection, Seattle patients enrolled and were then monitored through disease. Original analysis: Estimated nucleated cell counts came from reference gene primer amplification. Sequencing used immunoSEQ multiplex PCR; TCRdb keeps in-frame clones, though not all of them. Clone size and the V and J calls come from that table; the DNA yielded D and trimming. The sample has fewer than 300,000 clones; about 90% are singletons. The sequence derives from a woman aged 25 to 39 with COVID-19, enrolled during active disease. The chain has TRBV18 and TRBJ1-1; the D gene is possibly TRBD1 (5 bases). The sequenced sample consisted of peripheral blood. The CDR3 DNA follows: TGTGCCAGCTCACCTTTCGGGACTCCGAACACTGAAGCTTTCTTT. Translation gives CASSPFGTPNTEAFF.